This T cell receptor beta chain appears in the sequencing data of a study of blood T cell repertoires in COVID-19. The CDR3 has 14 residues. V lost 5 bases and J 2 bases, leaving 10 bases between the germline ends. Germline lookup yields CDR1 LNHDA and CDR2 SQIVND (reference sequence). Assay: immunoSEQ multiplex PCR; the TCRdb copy retains only in-frame clones and omits some. The table has 130,000 to 150,000 clones, roughly 79% seen once. Many counts were recorded for this clone. Sequenced input: peripheral blood. V is TRBV19 and J is TRBJ1-3; D not certain. The sequence was obtained from a human donor in a cohort sampled during active COVID-19. CDR3 DNA: TGTGCCAGTAGTCAGCGACCTACTGGAAACACCATATATTTT. Amino acids: CASSQRPTGNTIYF.